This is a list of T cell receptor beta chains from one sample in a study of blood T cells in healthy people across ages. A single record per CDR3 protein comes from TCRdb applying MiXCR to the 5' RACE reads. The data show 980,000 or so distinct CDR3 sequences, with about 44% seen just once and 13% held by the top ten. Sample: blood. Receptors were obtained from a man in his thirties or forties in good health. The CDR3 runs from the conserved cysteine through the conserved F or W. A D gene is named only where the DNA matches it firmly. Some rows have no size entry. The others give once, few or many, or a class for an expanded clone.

CASSPFGTASNQPQHF	TGTGCCAGCAGTCCATTCGGGACAGCTAGCAATCAGCCCCAGCATTTT	few	TRBD1	TRBV27	TRBJ1-5
CASSEDWLAGDNEQFF	TGTGCCAGCAGTGAAGATTGGCTAGCGGGGGACAATGAGCAGTTCTTC	NA	TRBD2	TRBV6-1	TRBJ2-1
CASSPQRIYGYTF	TGTGCCAGCAGTCCACAGAGGATCTATGGCTACACCTTC	once	NA	TRBV28	TRBJ1-2
CASSFPQEGAFNYGYTF	TGCGCCAGCAGTTTCCCCCAAGAAGGGGCGTTTAACTATGGCTACACCTTC	few	NA	TRBV5-1	TRBJ1-2
CAITEGAKNIQYF	TGTGCCATCACCGAGGGGGCCAAAAACATTCAGTACTTC	few	NA	TRBV10-3	TRBJ2-4
CAPRPSTETQYF	TGTGCCCCCCGGCCAAGTACCGAGACCCAGTACTTC	few	NA	TRBV21-1	TRBJ2-5
CAISEIPSTEAFF	TGTGCCATCAGTGAGATTCCCAGCACTGAAGCTTTCTTT	NA	NA	TRBV10-3	TRBJ1-1
CASSSGDGANVLTF	TGTGCCAGCAGCTCCGGAGATGGGGCCAACGTCCTGACTTTC	once	NA	TRBV6-5	TRBJ2-6
CASSPLLRTGNLGEQYF	TGCGCCAGCAGCCCCCTTTTGAGGACAGGGAATTTGGGGGAGCAGTACTTC	many	TRBD1	TRBV4-1	TRBJ2-5
CASSQSRGARYGYTF	TGTGCCAGCAGCCAATCACGGGGGGCGCGTTATGGCTACACCTTC	NA	NA	TRBV16	TRBJ1-2
CSASAGVGANVLTF	TGCAGTGCTAGTGCAGGGGTCGGGGCCAACGTCCTGACTTTC	NA	NA	TRBV20-1	TRBJ2-6
CAWSVTGLNEKLFF	TGTGCCTGGAGTGTAACGGGGCTCAATGAAAAACTGTTTTTT	NA	NA	TRBV30	TRBJ1-4
CASSRPSPASYEQYF	TGTGCCAGCTCACGCCCGTCCCCTGCCTCCTACGAGCAGTACTTC	NA	NA	TRBV18	TRBJ2-7
CATSRDRIAAFF	TGTGCCACCAGCAGAGATCGGATAGCAGCTTTCTTT	many	NA	TRBV15	TRBJ1-1
CASSSGSLSEQYF	TGTGCCAGCTCCTCCGGTAGTCTAAGCGAGCAGTACTTC	NA	NA	TRBV28	TRBJ2-7
CASSERAGAQPQHF	TGTGCCAGCAGTGAACGGGCAGGGGCTCAGCCCCAGCATTTT	NA	NA	TRBV6-1	TRBJ1-5
CASSRTLLDRADGYTF	TGCGCCAGCAGCCGCACCCTCCTAGACAGGGCGGATGGCTACACCTTC	few	TRBD1	TRBV4-1	TRBJ1-2
CSDTGPDTQYF	TGCAGTGATACAGGGCCAGATACGCAGTATTTT	NA	NA	TRBV20-1	TRBJ2-3
CASSARTGTRGTEAFF	TGTGCCAGCAGCGCCCGGACTGGGACTCGGGGAACTGAAGCTTTCTTT	NA	NA	TRBV11-2	TRBJ1-1
CASSLGGTHHTDTQYF	TGCGCCAGCAGCTTGGGGGGGACCCACCACACAGATACGCAGTATTTT	few	NA	TRBV5-1	TRBJ2-3
CASSPTREWGTEAFF	TGTGCCAGCAGCCCTACAAGGGAGTGGGGGACTGAAGCTTTCTTT	NA	NA	TRBV7-2	TRBJ1-1
CASSWVGGAADTQYF	TGTGCCAGCAGTTGGGTAGGTGGAGCAGCAGATACGCAGTATTTT	NA	NA	TRBV6-2/TRBV6-3	TRBJ2-3
CASRPGTGTSYEQYF	TGTGCCAGTAGGCCCGGGACAGGGACCTCCTACGAGCAGTACTTC	few	TRBD1	TRBV6-1	TRBJ2-7
CASSFGEGYGYTF	TGTGCCAGCAGCTTTGGGGAGGGGTATGGCTACACCTTC	NA	NA	TRBV7-9	TRBJ1-2
CASIGPWSEAFF	TGTGCCAGCATTGGACCCTGGTCTGAAGCTTTCTTT	once	NA	TRBV6-1	TRBJ1-1
CASSPSSGAIYGYTF	TGTGCCAGCAGCCCCTCCTCCGGGGCCATCTATGGCTACACCTTC	NA	NA	TRBV7-3	TRBJ1-2
CASSLTQGYQETQYF	TGTGCCAGCAGCTTGACGCAGGGGTACCAAGAGACCCAGTACTTC	NA	NA	TRBV7-6	TRBJ2-5
CASSLGGQMNTEAFF	TGTGCCAGCAGCTTAGGTGGACAGATGAACACTGAAGCTTTCTTT	NA	NA	TRBV5-5	TRBJ1-1
CASSPLAGLNSPLHF	TGTGCCAGCAGCCCTCTGGCAGGGCTTAATTCACCCCTCCACTTT	few	NA	TRBV7-2	TRBJ1-6
CASSLAGSFEQFF	TGTGCCAGCAGCTTAGCTGGGTCGTTTGAGCAGTTCTTC	few	NA	TRBV7-9	TRBJ2-1
CASSPSTSGKYEQYF	TGTGCCAGCAGTCCCTCGACTAGCGGAAAATACGAGCAGTACTTC	many	TRBD2	TRBV12-3/TRBV12-4	TRBJ2-7
CASAVKDRSFSGNTIYF	TGTGCCAGCGCCGTTAAGGACAGGAGCTTCTCTGGAAACACCATATATTTT	NA	TRBD1	TRBV4-2	TRBJ1-3
CSVEEGADTQYF	TGCAGCGTTGAAGAGGGGGCAGATACGCAGTATTTT	many	NA	TRBV29-1	TRBJ2-3
CASSSGYSSYEQYF	TGTGCCAGCAGTTCGGGGTACTCCTCCTACGAGCAGTACTTC	few	NA	TRBV12-3/TRBV12-4	TRBJ2-7
CSARLQRTTDTQYF	TGCAGTGCTAGACTGCAGAGAACCACAGATACGCAGTATTTT	few	NA	TRBV20-1	TRBJ2-3
CASRPAGGVYEQYF	TGTGCCAGCAGACCGGCCGGAGGCGTCTACGAGCAGTACTTC	NA	NA	TRBV12-3/TRBV12-4	TRBJ2-7
CASEVGGSNTEAFF	TGTGCCAGCGAGGTGGGGGGGTCGAACACTGAAGCTTTCTTT	few	NA	TRBV28	TRBJ1-1
CASSYVGGLLGETQYF	TGTGCCAGCAGTTACGTGGGGGGGCTTCTCGGGGAGACCCAGTACTTC	NA	NA	TRBV12-3/TRBV12-4	TRBJ2-5
CSVEETTFLGEQFF	TGCAGCGTTGAAGAAACCACCTTCCTCGGTGAGCAGTTCTTC	NA	NA	TRBV29-1	TRBJ2-1
CASSSGRAGGETQYF	TGTGCCAGCAGCTCCGGCAGAGCGGGGGGGGAGACCCAGTACTTC	few	TRBD2	TRBV5-6	TRBJ2-5
CASYTESQETQYF	TGTGCCAGCTACACAGAGAGCCAAGAGACCCAGTACTTC	NA	NA	TRBV28	TRBJ2-5
CASNAPSGGVYEQYF	TGTGCCAGCAATGCCCCTAGCGGGGGGGTTTACGAGCAGTACTTC	few	TRBD2	TRBV2	TRBJ2-7
CASSFRRGSYEQYF	TGTGCCAGCAGTTTCCGGCGGGGGTCCTACGAGCAGTACTTC	NA	TRBD2	TRBV12-3/TRBV12-4	TRBJ2-7
CASSDTQEIQETQYF	TGTGCCAGCAGCGACACACAGGAGATCCAAGAGACCCAGTACTTC	NA	NA	TRBV9	TRBJ2-5
CASSRTGRSGANVLTF	TGTGCCAGCAGCCGGACAGGCCGCTCTGGGGCCAACGTCCTGACTTTC	NA	TRBD1	TRBV27	TRBJ2-6